These 25 T cell receptor beta chains were all obtained from the same sample, sequenced in a study of a mutant IDH1 vaccine in newly diagnosed glioma. Time point of the sample: week 5, during vaccination. It was 300 ug of mutant IDH1 20-mer peptide that made up each vaccine dose, given with topical imiquimod. The antigens for these receptors are not known. Repertoires were generated with immunoSEQ multiplex PCR, while TCRdb's copy carries only in-frame clones and drops some. The data show roughly 50,000 clones, roughly four fifths seen once. Sequences were derived from PBMCs, sampled from a glioma patient whose treatment included an IDH1 peptide vaccine. These receptors originate from a man under 40 with glioma.

The chain uses TRBV19 and TRBJ1-5; 12 bases map to TRBD1. This CDR3 is built from 16 residues. Germline V gene lookup returns CDR1 LNHDA and CDR2 SQIVND (reference sequence). V shed 5 bases, J shed 9 bases, and the junction held 11 bases outside the gene matches. The CDR3 DNA reads TGTGCCAGTAGTGCCGTTTCCGGGACAGGGGGCCCGCCCCAGCATTTT. This sequence encodes CASSAVSGTGGPPQHF.

The chain carries TRBV2 and TRBJ1-6; no reliable D call. Trimming took off 7 bases at V and 10 bases at J, with 17 bases between the two ends. Germline CDR1 is SNHLY and CDR2 is FYNNEI. The length of the CDR3 is 14 residues. DNA for the CDR3: TGTGCCAGCAAAGGTCGGCAGCTCCGCTCACCCCTCCACTTT. Amino acid sequence: CASKGRQLRSPLHF. Filled out from reference TRBV2 and TRBJ1-6, the complete variable domain reads EPEVTQTPSHQVTQMGQEVILRCVPISNHLYFYWYRQILGQKVEFLVSFYNNEISEKSEIFDDQFSVERPDGSNFTLKIRSTKLEDSAMYFCASKGRQLRSPLHFGNGTRLTVT.

This rearrangement joins TRBV6-5 to TRBJ1-1; no clear D. CDR3 length: 14 residues. The germline V gene encodes CDR1 MNHEY and CDR2 SVGAGI. Trimming removed 5 bases at V and 8 bases at J, with 18 bases between. CDR3 amino acids: CASSASGRREEAFF. In nucleotides, the CDR3 is TGTGCCAGCAGTGCGAGCGGGAGAAGGGAAGAAGCTTTCTTT.

This chain links TRBV7-6 with TRBJ1-1; 10 nucleotides align to TRBD1. Germline values: CDR1 SGHVS, CDR2 FNYEAQ. This CDR3 region has 16 residues. V dropped 5 bases and J dropped 5; count of bases not matched to a gene: 11. CDR3 sequence reads: CASSRQGARRGTEAFF. The CDR3 nucleotides are TGTGCCAGCAGCAGACAGGGGGCGCGGAGGGGGACTGAAGCTTTCTTT. The variable domain in full, completed from reference TRBV7-6 and TRBJ1-1, reads GAGVSQSPRYKVTKRGQDVALRCDPISGHVSLYWYRQALGQGPEFLTYFNYEAQQDKSGLPNDRFSAERPEGSISTLTIQRTEQRDSAMYRCASSRQGARRGTEAFFGQGTRLTVV.

The chain has TRBV19 and TRBJ1-4; TRBD1 matches 7 bases. CDR1 LNHDA and CDR2 SQIVND come from the germline V gene (reference sequence). V lost 5 bases, J lost 5 bases, and 5 bases stayed unmatched. The CDR3 covers 14 residues. CDR3 loop: CASSFRGSNEKLFF. CDR3 sequence (DNA): TGTGCCAGTAGTTTCAGGGGGTCCAATGAAAAACTGTTTTTT.

The CDR3 here is CASSRGGTAYEQYF. The CDR3 coding sequence is TGTGCCAGTAGTAGGGGTGGGACCGCATACGAGCAGTACTTC. The genes are TRBV19 and TRBJ2-7; either TRBD1 or TRBD2 may fit D (5 bases each). The germline V gene encodes CDR1 LNHDA and CDR2 SQIVND (reference sequence). V was pared by 4 bases and J by 4 bases, with 14 bases between. This CDR3 has 14 residues.

V is TRBV19 and J is TRBJ1-1; weak D call: TRBD1 (6 bases). This CDR3 comprises 15 residues. V was cut by 7 bases and J by 1 base, with 16 bases left in between. Germline V gene data show CDR1 as LNHDA and CDR2 as SQIVND (reference sequence). The CDR3 coding sequence is TGTGCCAGTACCCCCCAAGACAGGCCGAACACTGAAGCTTTCTTT. Translating gives CASTPQDRPNTEAFF.

J is TRBJ2-1 and V is TRBV11-2; 7 nucleotides line up with TRBD1. The CDR3 is 15 amino acids. J was trimmed by 7 bases and V by 5 bases; bases with no gene match: 11. The germline V gene encodes CDR1 SGHAT and CDR2 FQNNGV. The CDR3 spells CASSIQRDSGNEQFF. The DNA of the CDR3 is TGTGCCAGCAGCATCCAAAGGGACAGCGGTAATGAGCAGTTCTTC.

The genes are TRBV15 and TRBJ2-2, with a possible D match to TRBD1 (6 bases). Trimming removed 6 bases at V and 3 bases at J, with 17 bases between. The CDR3 consists of 16 residues. In germline, CDR1 is LNHNV, CDR2 YYDKDF (reference sequence). DNA for the CDR3: TGTGCCACCAGTAAGACCGGGACAATCTACACCGGGGAGCTGTTTTTT. Translation: CATSKTGTIYTGELFF.

This clone was counted a few times. The genes are TRBV2 and TRBJ1-5, with D possibly TRBD1 on 6 matching bases. The germline V gene has CDR1 SNHLY and CDR2 FYNNEI. The germline V and J ends were trimmed by 2 bases and 2 bases, with 10 bases remaining between them. CDR3 length: 15 amino acids. CDR3 region: CASSESAGGNQPQHF. Written as DNA, the CDR3 is TGTGCCAGCAGTGAATCGGCAGGGGGCAATCAGCCCCAGCATTTT.

The CDR3 spells CASTATVDRTDTQYF. Written as DNA, the CDR3 is TGTGCCAGCACCGCGACTGTAGACCGCACAGATACGCAGTATTTT. The rearrangement joins TRBV2 to TRBJ2-3; D is undetermined. Germline CDR1 is SNHLY and CDR2 is FYNNEI. Deletions cut 7 bases from V and 1 base from J, with 15 bases between. The CDR3 extends over 15 amino acids.

The chain couples TRBV6-6 to TRBJ1-5; 8 nucleotides line up with TRBD1. The V and J ends lost 8 bases and 3 bases, in that order; junction bases with no gene match: 12. There are 16 residues in the CDR3. Per germline, CDR1 MNHNY and CDR2 SVGAGI (reference sequence). The CDR3 DNA sequence: TGTGCCAGCTCCATTCCGGGACAGGTACACAATCAGCCCCAGCATTTT. Encoded protein: CASSIPGQVHNQPQHF.

This rearrangement joins TRBV7-2 to TRBJ1-5, with D possibly being TRBD1 (6 bases). The CDR3 extends over 17 amino acids. The germline V and J ends were trimmed by 1 base and 5 bases, with 18 bases remaining between them. Germline V CDR1 and CDR2: SGHTA, FQGNSA. The CDR3: CASSLGWGRGRDQPQHF. For the CDR3, the DNA is TGTGCCAGCAGCTTAGGGTGGGGCAGGGGAAGGGATCAGCCCCAGCATTTT.

The chain employs TRBV18 and TRBJ2-3; 7 nucleotides align to TRBD1. The CDR3 runs to 16 residues. Germline V gene lookup returns CDR1 KGHSH and CDR2 LQKENI. V dropped 1 base and J dropped 2; count of bases not matched to a gene: 6. The CDR3 DNA reads as TGTGCCAGCTCACCACGTAAGACAGGGAACACAGATACGCAGTATTTT. Translation gives CASSPRKTGNTDTQYF. The whole variable domain, remainder taken from reference TRBV18 and TRBJ2-3, is NAGVMQNPRHLVRRRGQEARLRCSPMKGHSHVYWYRQLPEEGLKFMVYLQKENIIDESGMPKERFSAEFPKEGPSILRIQQVVRGDSAAYFCASSPRKTGNTDTQYFGPGTRLTVL.

V usage is TRBV28 and J usage is TRBJ2-5, with D tentatively TRBD1 or TRBD2 (5 bases each). CDR3 size: 13 residues. Between the trimmed V and J ends, which lost 8 bases and 2 bases, there was a span of 12 bases. The germline gives CDR1 MDHEN, CDR2 SYDVKM. CDR3 region: CASGGTVQETQYF. The DNA of the CDR3 is TGTGCCAGCGGGGGTACGGTTCAAGAGACCCAGTACTTC.

The chain recombines TRBV6-5 with TRBJ2-7; D is unclear. CDR3 length: 14 amino acids. Germline lookup yields CDR1 MNHEY and CDR2 SVGAGI. The V end was cut by 0 bases, the J end by 3 bases, with 9 bases between. The CDR3 DNA follows: TGTGCCAGCAGTTACTCGGCCGAGATCTACGAGCAGTACTTC. Encoded protein: CASSYSAEIYEQYF.

This chain connects TRBV5-1 to TRBJ2-1; tentatively, D is TRBD2 (5 bases). Trimming removed 0 bases from V and 8 bases from J, with 12 bases in between. The CDR3 spans 14 residues. Germline CDR1 and CDR2: SGHRS and YFSETQ. CDR3 DNA sequence: TGCGCCAGCAGCTTGGTTGTAGGGAGCCATGAGCAGTTCTTC. Translation: CASSLVVGSHEQFF.

J is TRBJ2-2 and V is TRBV2, with D hard to call. Germline CDR1 reads SNHLY; CDR2 reads FYNNEI. V lost 7 bases, J lost 8 bases, and 14 bases lay in between. The CDR3 consists of 13 residues. CDR3 amino acids: CASTLSGVGELFF. The DNA for the CDR3 is TGTGCCAGCACCCTCAGTGGGGTTGGGGAGCTGTTTTTT.

Remarks on this clone: Germline is not matched at one junction end, which may reflect a read error. The V call is TRBV4-1, the J call TRBJ1-4, with D maybe TRBD1 (5 bases). Germline V lookup: CDR1 MGHRA, CDR2 YSYEKL. This CDR3 region has 18 residues. The CDR3 nucleotides read TGCGCCAGCAACCAAGCCAGACAGCCGCCGACCTTAAATGAAAAACTGTTTTTT. Protein sequence: CASNQARQPPTLNEKLFF.

The V call is TRBV4-2, the J call TRBJ1-2, with 7 nucleotides matching TRBD1. J lost 4 bases, V lost 3 bases, and 8 bases had no gene match. The CDR3 consists of 15 residues. CDR1 LGHNA and CDR2 YNFKEQ come from the germline V gene. The CDR3 region is CASSQLNRDSYGYTF. The CDR3 nucleotides read TGTGCCAGCAGCCAGCTCAACCGGGACAGCTATGGCTACACCTTC.

The chain couples TRBV6-1 to TRBJ2-5; D is uncertain. CDR1 is MNHNS, CDR2 SASEGT, per germline. The V gene lost 8 bases and the J gene lost 0 bases, with 10 bases spanning the gap. The CDR3 is 13 residues long. CDR3 sequence (DNA): TGTGCCAGCGGTCGCCAGAACCAAGAGACCCAGTACTTC. This gives the protein CASGRQNQETQYF.

J is TRBJ1-2 and V is TRBV6-5; 10 nucleotides match TRBD1. Germline-derived CDR1 and CDR2 are MNHEY and SVGAGI. The CDR3 consists of 14 residues. Germline trimming cut 2 bases from V and 8 bases from J; bases unmatched to any gene: 5. The CDR3 DNA is TGTGCCAGCAGTTACGACAGGGGGCCTGGGGGCTACACCTTC. It is translated as CASSYDRGPGGYTF.

This chain joins TRBV5-6 and TRBJ1-1; possible D gene TRBD1, 5 bases. The CDR3 loop spans 13 amino acids. V dropped 10 bases and J dropped 1 base, with 14 bases sitting between them. CDR1 and CDR2 from the germline V gene are SGHDT and YYEEEE. The CDR3 region is CASRSDRNTEAFF. The CDR3 bases are TGTGCCTCCCGGTCTGACAGGAACACTGAAGCTTTCTTT. The entire variable domain, with the rest obtained from reference TRBV5-6 and TRBJ1-1, is as follows: DAGVTQSPTHLIKTRGQQVTLRCSPKSGHDTVSWYQQALGQGPQFIFQYYEEEERQRGNFPDRFSGHQFPNYSSELNVNALLLGDSALYLCASRSDRNTEAFFGQGTRLTVV.

In its sample, this clone was seen a few times. The rearrangement joins TRBV18 to TRBJ1-1; 10 positions match TRBD1. The CDR3 is made up of 13 amino acids. V dropped 6 bases and J dropped 6; count of bases not matched to a gene: 4. Germline V CDR1 and CDR2: KGHSH, LQKENI. CDR3 amino acids: CASSPGTGAEAFF. CDR3 coding DNA: TGTGCCAGCTCCCCCGGGACAGGGGCTGAAGCTTTCTTT.

This clone was observed once. The chain combines TRBV9 with TRBJ2-7; no clear D. V was clipped by 0 bases and J by 1 base, with 11 bases between them. Per germline, CDR1 SGDLS and CDR2 YYNGEE. The CDR3 has 15 amino acids. In nucleotides, the CDR3 is TGTGCCAGCAGCGTAGAACCGAACCCATCCTACGAGCAGTACTTC. Encoded protein: CASSVEPNPSYEQYF. The whole variable domain, remainder taken from reference TRBV9 and TRBJ2-7, is DSGVTQTPKHLITATGQRVTLRCSPRSGDLSVYWYQQSLDQGLQFLIQYYNGEERAKGNILERFSAQQFPDLHSELNLSSLELGDSALYFCASSVEPNPSYEQYFGPGTRLTVT.